The 3 T cell receptor beta chains below were found in one sample sequenced in a study of cytomegalovirus exposure and HLA in healthy donors. Both 60 Vbeta primers and 13 Jbeta primers went into the PCR. The data were produced by immunoSEQ multiplex PCR, yet TCRdb's version contains in-frame clones alone and is incomplete. The sample holds roughly 70,000 clones; roughly 81% are singletons and the top ten take about 10%. The sample comprised PBMCs. The receptors derive from a human donor in good health.

In its sample, this clone was seen once. V and J are TRBV9 and TRBJ2-3; maybe TRBD2 (6 bases). The germline V and J ends were trimmed by 0 bases and 0 bases, with 11 bases remaining between them. The CDR3 has 16 residues. Germline V lookup: CDR1 SGDLS, CDR2 YYNGEE. CDR3 in amino acids: CASSVEGLSSTDTQYF. Here the CDR3 DNA reads TGTGCCAGCAGCGTAGAGGGACTGTCTAGCACAGATACGCAGTATTTT. The full variable domain, completed using reference TRBV9 and TRBJ2-3, is DSGVTQTPKHLITATGQRVTLRCSPRSGDLSVYWYQQSLDQGLQFLIQYYNGEERAKGNILERFSAQQFPDLHSELNLSSLELGDSALYFCASSVEGLSSTDTQYFGPGTRLTVL.

The chain uses TRBV25-1 and TRBJ2-7; 12 positions agree with TRBD1. CDR3 size: 13 residues. The ends lost 7 bases at V and 4 bases at J; junction bases unmatched: 2. CDR1 and CDR2 (germline): MGHDK, SYGVNS. The CDR3 is CASTGQGAYEQYF. CDR3 coding DNA: TGTGCCAGCACGGGACAGGGGGCATACGAGCAGTACTTC.

This chain links TRBV18 with TRBJ1-3; D not certain. The V end lost 3 bases, the J end lost 9 bases, and 18 bases lay between the germline ends. CDR1 is KGHSH, CDR2 LQKENI, per germline. This CDR3 is 15 amino acids long. The DNA of the CDR3 is TGTGCCAGCTCACCCCCAGGACGGGCCGAGGGCACCATATATTTT. Protein sequence: CASSPPGRAEGTIYF.